Listed here is a single T cell receptor beta chain. The target of this receptor is not known. Base quality data are lacking; no much larger clone is found one base away. The immunoSEQ Assay, a bias-controlled multiplex PCR, was used to amplify TCRbeta CDR3 regions from genomic DNA. The study's processing was this. The number of nucleated cells in each sample was estimated from the amplification of reference gene primers within the assay. To quantify the absolute abundance of each unique TCRbeta CDR3 rearrangement, sequence reads were collapsed and filtered. For each sample, productive Simpson clonality was calculated as the square root of Simpson's diversity index over productive rearrangements. TCRdb took this table from immuneACCESS and kept in-frame rearrangements with V and J called. Such tables lack part of the clones; where checked against another copy, unresolved V genes explain under half of the gap, and the rest is unexplained. The DNA gave D and trimming, while V, J and clone size come from that table. Across this sample there are 140,000 to 150,000 clones, with roughly 80% seen only once. Together, the top ten hold around 3.8% of the sample.

These data come from a study of blood T cell repertoires in COVID-19 (dated by TCRdb to 2019 to 2021). About the study as a whole: Samples from collaborators originated in the United States, Italy and Spain and spanned both the acute and convalescent phases of COVID-19. The material from the prospective study consisted of cDNA or gDNA derived from T cells, B-cell-depleted T cells, or PBMCs. Subjects who had been exposed to COVID-19, were actively infected with it, or had recovered from it provided the deeply sampled blood TCRbeta repertoires that made up the dataset. The repertoires were released in a freely available public database meant as a resource for research on the immune response to SARS-CoV-2. Samples came from the ongoing ImmuneRACE study (first 160 participants) plus 1,254 subjects from 6 global collaborators. Sample metadata almost always included a de-identified subject ID, COVID-19 status, age in years and sex. HLA class I and class II types, where available, came from metadata supplied by the sample provider rather than from assay-based typing.

The full study reports these points: How much clinical and demographic metadata was included differed by source and by participant, and the metadata was provided uncurated.

From the cysteine through the phenylalanine, the CDR3 covers 16 amino acids. Of the read, only the CDR3 DNA is kept; its 48 bases are in frame from base 1. Samples from volunteer blood donors who had recovered from COVID-19 were contributed by a second Seattle source. Collaborating institutions collected whole blood in K2EDTA tubes following their own protocols. Collaborator samples were shipped for TCRbeta analysis as frozen whole blood, isolated PBMCs, or DNA extracted from either sample type. Input material: peripheral blood. The V and J genes are TRBV1 and TRBJ1-1. TRBV1 is a listed pseudogene. This sequence originates from an older man who had recovered from COVID-19. The DNA reads as follows: TGCACCAGCAGCCAAGATCGAGGAACAAGGAACACTGAAGCTTTCTTT. Protein translation: CTSSQDRGTRNTEAFF.